This T cell receptor (beta chain) originates from a study of tumor and adjacent non-tumor tissue in lung cancer (dated by TCRdb to 2017 to 2018). Broadly, across the study: The cohort included under 15 adenocarcinoma, a couple of squamous cell carcinoma and 1 small cell lung cancer patients. The approximately 15 patients were aged about 31 to 85 years, included about ten men and 5 women, and had TNM stage I to III disease. Sequencing produced 100 million to 150 million productive TCRbeta reads in total, an average of about 4 million reads per sample. Using bulk TCRbeta repertoires from under 18 lung cancer patients, the study set lung tumor tissue side by side with matched distant non-tumor lung tissue. For each patient, one tumor sample and one normal lung sample were taken, giving under 35 paired specimens that underwent TCRbeta CDR3 sequencing.

RNA was extracted from bulk unsorted tissue and checked for quality with a NanoDrop ND-1000 and an Agilent 2100. For the normal lung samples, distant non-tumor tissue was collected more than 3 cm away from the tumor edge. All donors had newly diagnosed lung cancer, had not received prior chemotherapy, and were admitted for thoracic surgery in China between August and November 2014. Patients who had received previous radiotherapy or chemotherapy, or who had another concurrent cancer, were excluded from the study. Surgical tissue pieces of roughly 1-2.3 cm3 were preserved in RNAlater solution and stored at -80 °C until use. Preparation of the library involved multiplex PCR. TCRdb lists the instrument as Illumina HiSeq 2500. Following protocols modified from ARM-PCR, the researchers constructed TCRbeta libraries through three rounds of nested PCR with primers (Table S4). Before sequencing, PCR products in the 200-500 bp range were cut out of the gel and cleaned up using the QIAquick gel extraction kit. Concerning the study's data processing: Trimmomatic was used to clean the reads, FLASH merged the cleaned reads into complete CDR3 sequences, and MiTCR assigned the sequences to V(D)J germline segments. VDJtools was used to compute clonal diversity as the inverse Simpson's index. In-frame sequences lacking a premature stop codon were counted as productive reads. TCRdb reanalyzed the raw reads on its own, using fastp at Q25 for trimming and MiXCR for clone calling, and kept in-frame beta chains. When rows share a CDR3 protein, they turn into one entry using the most common DNA and genes. The authors' filters were not applied to this entry. The sample table contains around 57,000 distinct CDR3 sequences; only one count was recorded for about 61% of them. Clones ranked in the top ten supply 25% to 35% of the sample.

Trimming at the junction amounts to 5 bases on V and 4 bases on J, and the germline ends lie 8 bases apart. Ends included, the CDR3 has 12 residues. The retained sequence is limited to the CDR3, 36 bases, with the frame set at the first base. This clonotype was seen a handful of times. Its antigen target is currently unknown. This CDR3 is missing its conserved last phenylalanine or tryptophan, likely due to a read error. Study-wide conclusions, independent of this receptor: Tumor tissue showed significantly higher TCR diversity (inverse Simpson) than normal lung tissue, at 431.37 vs 166.20 (P = 0.0075, Mann-Whitney U test). Because peripheral blood was not sequenced, the blood TCRbeta repertoires of the lung cancer patients in the study went unexamined. TCR diversity was significantly higher in younger patients, and greater tumor TCR diversity was associated with shorter overall survival and shorter disease-free survival. Neither the sequencing platform nor unique molecular identifiers are named or mentioned anywhere in the methods. The top 100 clones made up a significantly larger cumulative share of the repertoire in normal lung than in tumor tissue. Only around 16 patients were in the cohort, and the authors stated that larger samples and more detailed clinical data are needed.

The TCR originated in a man aged 70-80 years with non-small cell lung cancer. The sequenced sample consisted of distant non-tumor lung tissue. The rearrangement joined TRBV12-3 or TRBV12-4 to TRBJ1-1; TRBD1 might be the D gene, on 5 matching bases. The CDR3 region has the sequence CASSRTSTEAFS. The sequenced DNA is TGTGCCAGCAGTCGGACAAGCACTGAAGCTTTCTCT.